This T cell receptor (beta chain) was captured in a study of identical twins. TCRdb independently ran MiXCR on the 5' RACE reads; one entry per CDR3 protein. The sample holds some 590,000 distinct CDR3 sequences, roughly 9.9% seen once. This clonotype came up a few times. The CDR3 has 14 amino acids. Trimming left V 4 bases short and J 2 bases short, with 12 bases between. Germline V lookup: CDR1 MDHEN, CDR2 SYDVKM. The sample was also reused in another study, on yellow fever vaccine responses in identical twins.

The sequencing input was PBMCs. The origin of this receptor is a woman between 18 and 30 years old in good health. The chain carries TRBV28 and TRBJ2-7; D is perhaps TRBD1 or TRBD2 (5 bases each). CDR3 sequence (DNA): TGTGCCAGCAGTTCGATGGGACCAACCTACGAGCAGTACTTC. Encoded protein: CASSSMGPTYEQYF.